This T cell receptor beta chain is from a study of T cells after yellow fever vaccination. The study's findings and limits: Abundant clonotypes from the bulk population could have been carried over as contaminants into FACS-sorted repertoires. Detected again after the booster were most primary-vaccination clones, at 95% to 96% CD4 and nearly 90% CD8. There was a small share of clonotypes that showed up in both the CD4 and CD8 compartments.

On this clonotype: Its antigen is as yet unknown.

Template switching by 5'RACE produced TCR cDNA, adding a universal primer site and UMIs. TCRdb re-called the 5' RACE reads with MiXCR, one entry per CDR3 protein. The sample yields 500,000 to 650,000 distinct CDR3 sequences, 17% seen once. This CDR3 has 14 amino acids. Trimming cost V 3 bases and J 4 bases, with 10 bases left between them. The germline gives CDR1 SEHNR, CDR2 FQNEAQ (reference sequence). The sequencing used PBMCs, collected 5 days after the first yellow fever vaccination. This clonotype originated in a man between 18 and 29 years old who received the YFV17D yellow fever vaccine. The chain couples TRBV7-9 to TRBJ2-1; no firm D call. The CDR3 spells CASSFRSEYNEQFF. In DNA form, the CDR3 reads TGTGCCAGCAGCTTTAGGTCAGAATACAATGAGCAGTTCTTC. The variable domain in full, completed from reference TRBV7-9 and TRBJ2-1, reads DTGVSQNPRHKITKRGQNVTFRCDPISEHNRLYWYRQTLGQGPEFLTYFQNEAQLEKSRLLSDRFSAERPKGSFSTLEIQRTEQGDSAMYLCASSFRSEYNEQFFGPGTRLTVL.